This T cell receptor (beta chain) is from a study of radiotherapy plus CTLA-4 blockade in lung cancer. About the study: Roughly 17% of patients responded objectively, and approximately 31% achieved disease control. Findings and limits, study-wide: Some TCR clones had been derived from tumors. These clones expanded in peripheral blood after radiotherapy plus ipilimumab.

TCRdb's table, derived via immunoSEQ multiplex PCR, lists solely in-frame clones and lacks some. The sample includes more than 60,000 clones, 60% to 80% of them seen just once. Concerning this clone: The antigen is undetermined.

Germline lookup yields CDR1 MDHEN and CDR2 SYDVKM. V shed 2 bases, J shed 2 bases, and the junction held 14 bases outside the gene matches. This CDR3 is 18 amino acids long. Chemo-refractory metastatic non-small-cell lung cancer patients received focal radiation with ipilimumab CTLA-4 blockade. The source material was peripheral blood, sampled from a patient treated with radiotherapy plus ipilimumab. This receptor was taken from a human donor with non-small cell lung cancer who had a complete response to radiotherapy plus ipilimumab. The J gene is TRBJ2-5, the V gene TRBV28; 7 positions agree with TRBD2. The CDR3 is CASSLAAVARGNQETQYF. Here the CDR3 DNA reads TGTGCCAGCAGTTTAGCCGCCGTGGCGCGGGGGAATCAAGAGACCCAGTACTTC.